A selection of T cell receptor beta chains follows, all from one sample in a study of T cells in Graves' hyperthyroidism and ophthalmopathy. TCRdb reprocessed the multiplex PCR reads with MiXCR, giving one entry per CDR3 protein. Of 550,000 to 800,000 distinct CDR3 sequences in the sample, over 15% were seen once. Material: blood. These receptors originate from a young man with Graves' hyperthyroidism. The conserved cysteine and the conserved F or W are not part of the CDR3 here. Fields, in order: V gene, clone size, J gene, CDR3 protein. Clone size appears in some rows only: once, few, many, or a class for an expanded clone.

TRBV19	.	TRBJ2-2	ASSTGGQRNTGELF
TRBV7-2	many	TRBJ2-3	ASSPRIWGALTDTQY
TRBV7-9	few	TRBJ2-7	ASSFFNEQY
TRBV2	.	TRBJ1-1	ASRPGLNTEAF
TRBV2	many	TRBJ1-1	ASSVRQGTTEAF
TRBV20-1	.	TRBJ2-1	SAPQAGTGLDEQF
TRBV20-1	few	TRBJ2-3	SARDASGRSDTQY
TRBV20-1	few	TRBJ2-2	SARGGTGTGELF
TRBV5-1	.	TRBJ1-2	ASSVDGHSYGYT
TRBV12-3/TRBV12-4	many	TRBJ2-1	ASSTLVNEQF
TRBV30	few	TRBJ2-7	AWSPGQGGNEQY
TRBV28	many	TRBJ1-5	ASSLGGVDQPQH
TRBV11-3	.	TRBJ2-3	ASTTGAHTDTQY
TRBV7-9	many	TRBJ2-1	ASSPITAGVYNEQF
TRBV19	few	TRBJ1-1	ASSIGWGLGTEAF
TRBV7-9	few	TRBJ2-5	ASSNRDSQETQY
TRBV7-2	many	TRBJ2-7	ASRSSGPYEQY
TRBV19	.	TRBJ2-7	ASSISSGSYEQY
TRBV20-1	.	TRBJ2-7	SAKILGDRGRAGVSEQY
TRBV28	many	TRBJ1-3	ASSPGLTSGNTIY
TRBV5-6	.	TRBJ1-2	ASSRSRFNYGYT
TRBV6-2/TRBV6-3	.	TRBJ2-1	ASSFDSAHNEQF
TRBV24-1	few	TRBJ2-3	ATGPGGPTDTQY
TRBV18	.	TRBJ1-1	ASSPGRRGEAF
TRBV2	many	TRBJ2-1	ASSASSGLDGEQF
TRBV2	.	TRBJ2-1	ASSEATRSYNEQL
TRBV5-8	few	TRBJ1-2	ASPRTALGGYT
TRBV7-9	many	TRBJ2-2	ASSSLEGGELF
TRBV20-1	many	TRBJ1-6	SARLRGGSPLH
TRBV7-2	.	TRBJ1-2	ASSLAPSRGHGYT
TRBV29-1	.	TRBJ2-2	SVADRGYGELF
TRBV12-3/TRBV12-4	many	TRBJ2-1	ASSPGRGGNEQF
TRBV3-1	many	TRBJ2-7	ASSHPGASGSYEQY
TRBV12-3/TRBV12-4	.	TRBJ1-5	ASSFNPFSNQPQH
TRBV2	many	TRBJ2-1	ASRKLAGDYNEQF